Reported below is one T cell receptor (beta chain). Its antigen remains unknown. Both CD4+ and CD8+ T cells were separated by sorting PBMCs. This record comes from a study of CD8+ T cells in alopecia areata. CDR3 length: 15 amino acids. The V end was cut by 4 bases, the J end by 3 bases, with 16 bases between. Germline values: CDR1 MNHEY, CDR2 SMNVEV (reference sequence). RNA was extracted and reverse transcribed into cDNA as the sequencing template. Using immunoSEQ multiplex PCR, the repertoire was profiled, and TCRdb retains in-frame clones only, with some absent. The data contain approximately 66,000 clones, roughly 60% of them singletons. Findings and caveats of the study: Higher clonality than in normal scalp was seen in lesional scalp, especially alopecia totalis/universalis. Whereas mice showed it more clearly, TCR sharing across patients was murkier, possibly because of HLA. Scalp samples also yield sequences of resident alphabeta T cells from normal skin.

The chain is built from TRBV27 and TRBJ2-7; perhaps D is TRBD1 or TRBD2 (7 bases each). Sequences were derived from CD8+ T cells sorted from blood, sampled at week 0. The sequence derives from a human donor with alopecia areata. The CDR3 protein is CASSSIGRGHYEQYF. The CDR3 DNA reads TGTGCCAGCAGTTCCATAGGGAGGGGGCACTACGAGCAGTACTTC.